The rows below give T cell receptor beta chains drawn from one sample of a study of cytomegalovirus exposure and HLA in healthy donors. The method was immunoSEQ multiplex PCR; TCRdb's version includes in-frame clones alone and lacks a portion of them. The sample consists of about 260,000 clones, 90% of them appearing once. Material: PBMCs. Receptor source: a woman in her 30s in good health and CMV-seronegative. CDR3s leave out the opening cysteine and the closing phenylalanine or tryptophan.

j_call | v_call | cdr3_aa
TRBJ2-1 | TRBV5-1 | ASSFEGLAGIDEQF
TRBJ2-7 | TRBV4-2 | ASSQATLAGSNYEQY
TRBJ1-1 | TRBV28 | ASSLWAAQGSTEAF
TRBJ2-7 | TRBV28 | ASSGGQGAYEQY
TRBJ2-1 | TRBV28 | ASSPPGRSHNEQF
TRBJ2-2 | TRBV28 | ASSFSAGSTGELF
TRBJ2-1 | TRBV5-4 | ASSLRTSGSEQF
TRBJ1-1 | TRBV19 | ASSILGTSAEAF
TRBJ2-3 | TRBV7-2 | ASSLGEGGADTQY
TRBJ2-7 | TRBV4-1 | ASSQESLAGNRYEQY
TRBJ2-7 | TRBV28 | ASSLVGGRAHEQY
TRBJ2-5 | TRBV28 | ASTLVGLQETQY
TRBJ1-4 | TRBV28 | ASSFRGAVVEKLF
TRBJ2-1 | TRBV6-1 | ASRPPGMAYNEQF
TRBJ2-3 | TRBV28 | ASIRGGLGDTQY
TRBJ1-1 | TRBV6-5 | ASSYTFGRIYTEAF
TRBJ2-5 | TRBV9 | ASSVVAEVGTQY
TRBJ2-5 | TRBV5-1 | ASSLGIESQETQY
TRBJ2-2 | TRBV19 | ASKPRREGLDTGELF
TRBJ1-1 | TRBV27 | ASSFIGEQRNTEAF
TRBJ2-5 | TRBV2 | ASSDLSTGQETQY
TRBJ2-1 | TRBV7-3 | ASSLTLGAGGPNNEQF